This T cell receptor beta chain was sequenced during a study of T cell responses to AZD1222 COVID-19 vaccine. The CDR3 loop spans 15 amino acids. Germline CDR1 ENHRY, CDR2 SYGVKD. Between the trimmed V and J ends, which lost 6 bases and 4 bases, there was a span of 17 bases. Sequenced by immunoSEQ multiplex PCR; TCRdb stores in-frame clones only, minus some. The sample holds about 62,000 clones, roughly 90% seen once. Regarding the study as a whole: Only a handful of people who got AZD1222 tested seropositive at baseline. Following two doses of AZD1222, Spike-specific TCR breadth and depth rose. The span of vaccine-associated CD4 TCRs extended across spike, with dominance at 160-218 and 743-854. Repertoire sampling was restricted to post-peak T cell response timepoints.

This clone was recorded only once. Antigen: not known. This specimen consisted of peripheral blood, obtained on day 0 of AZD1222 vaccination. This chain joins TRBV10-3 and TRBJ2-3; the D gene could be TRBD1 or TRBD2 (5 bases each). This clonotype originated in an adult in good health. CDR3 amino acids: CAISRTGTGADTQYF. CDR3 in DNA: TGTGCCATCAGCCGGACCGGGACCGGGGCAGATACGCAGTATTTT.